The 32 T cell receptor beta chains below were found in one sample sequenced in a study of blood T cells in healthy people across ages. A second PCR, run for about 7 to 12 cycles, used a sample-barcoded 5' primer plus a J-beta primer mix. MiXCR, applied by TCRdb to the 5' RACE reads, yields one record per CDR3 protein. The table records some 370,000 distinct CDR3 sequences, about half of them present only once. The sample taken for sequencing was blood. The source of these receptors is a man aged 60-69 years in good health.

The rearrangement joins TRBV6-2 or TRBV6-3 to TRBJ2-1, with D uncertain. V was shortened by 6 bases and J by 6 bases, with 18 bases between the two germline ends. The CDR3 loop spans 15 amino acids. CDR1 MNHEY and CDR2 SVGEGT come from the germline V gene. DNA of the CDR3: TGTGCCAGCAGCTCTTCAGTAGCACCGGGCAATGAGCAGTTCTTC. It translates to CASSSSVAPGNEQFF.

This clonotype was detected only once. The V and J genes are TRBV20-1 and TRBJ1-1, with 8 positions matching TRBD1. The length of the CDR3 is 16 residues. Germline values: CDR1 DFQATT, CDR2 SNEGSKA (reference sequence). J gave up 3 bases and V 6 bases, and 15 bases lay outside the gene matches. CDR3 DNA: TGCAGTGCAAGGTCCGACAGGGGTCGGTTGGACACTGAAGCTTTCTTT. Translating it yields CSARSDRGRLDTEAFF.

This clonotype was counted at least ten times. The chain is built from TRBV12-3 or TRBV12-4 and TRBJ2-1; 10 nucleotides match TRBD2. The length of the CDR3 is 13 residues. Trimming took 5 bases from V and 8 from J; bases not matched to a gene: 3. The CDR3 loop is CASSLTSGHEQFF. The CDR3 DNA is TGTGCCAGCAGTCTGACTAGCGGGCATGAGCAGTTCTTC.

J is TRBJ2-7 and V is TRBV7-2; D remains ambiguous. Per the germline V gene, CDR1 is SGHTA and CDR2 is FQGNSA. CDR3 size: 14 residues. V was pared by 3 bases and J by 2 bases, with 11 bases between. The CDR3 sequence: CASSLVGFPYEQYF. The CDR3 DNA reads as TGTGCCAGCAGCTTGGTAGGTTTCCCCTACGAGCAGTACTTC.

V and J are TRBV12-3 or TRBV12-4 and TRBJ2-7; TRBD2 aligns across 7 bases. The CDR3 consists of 16 residues. V shed 3 bases, J shed 7 bases, and the junction held 15 bases outside the gene matches. CDR3 DNA: TGTGCCAGCAGTTTCGACTGGGGGGGGAGGATTGAGGAGCAGTACTTC. The encoded protein is CASSFDWGGRIEEQYF.

This clonotype was detected a few times. This sequence joins TRBV29-1 and TRBJ2-7, with 7 bases fitting TRBD1. The CDR3 loop spans 14 amino acids. The germline gives CDR1 SQVTM, CDR2 ANQGSEA. V shed 6 bases, J shed 2 bases, and the junction held 10 bases outside the gene matches. CDR3 bases: TGCAGCGTGATCCGGGACAGCGATCCCTACGAGCAGTACTTC. It yields the protein CSVIRDSDPYEQYF.

This CDR3 reads CASSPSPSSSGELFF. The CDR3 bases are TGCGCCAGCTCCCCGAGTCCCAGTTCGTCCGGGGAGCTGTTTTTT. V gene TRBV5-1 combines with J gene TRBJ2-2; D remains unclear. The CDR3 has 15 residues. From germline, CDR1 is SGHRS and CDR2 YFSETQ. V shed 7 bases and J shed 6 bases, with 19 bases lying between them. Supplemented by reference TRBV5-1 and TRBJ2-2, the full variable domain reads KAGVTQTPRYLIKTRGQQVTLSCSPISGHRSVSWYQQTPGQGLQFLFEYFSETQRNKGNFPGRFSGRQFSNSRSEMNVSTLELGDSALYLCASSPSPSSSGELFFGEGSRLTVL.

This clonotype has a handful of counts. This may arise from a read error, as a much more abundant clone is one base away. The J gene is TRBJ2-3, the V gene TRBV4-1, with a tentative D call TRBD2 (6 bases). The CDR3 covers 14 residues. With 4 bases removed from V and 9 bases from J, the gap between germline ends came to 17 bases. Germline V gene lookup returns CDR1 MGHRA and CDR2 YSYEKL. DNA for the CDR3: TGCGCCAGCAGCCGCCAGCAGGAGGGAGAGACGCAGTATTTT. Translating it yields CASSRQQEGETQYF.

This chain links TRBV3-1 with TRBJ2-7, with 8 bases that match TRBD1. The CDR3 covers 16 residues. The trim removed 0 bases at V and 1 base at J, leaving 5 bases unmatched. Germline CDR1 is LGHDT and CDR2 is YNNKEL (reference sequence). The DNA of the CDR3 is TGTGCCAGCAGCCAAGAAAGGACAGGGATTTCCTACGAGCAGTACTTC. It yields the protein CASSQERTGISYEQYF.

The chain joins TRBV9 to TRBJ1-2; D not resolved. Trimming took 0 bases from V and 4 from J, leaving 16 bases between them. The CDR3 sequence is 16 residues long. Per germline, CDR1 SGDLS and CDR2 YYNGEE. The CDR3 nucleotides read TGTGCCAGCAGCGTAGCTACCCACGGAGCCAGCTATGGCTACACCTTC. This encodes CASSVATHGASYGYTF. The variable domain in full, with the rest retrieved from reference TRBV9 and TRBJ1-2, is DSGVTQTPKHLITATGQRVTLRCSPRSGDLSVYWYQQSLDQGLQFLIQYYNGEERAKGNILERFSAQQFPDLHSELNLSSLELGDSALYFCASSVATHGASYGYTFGSGTRLTVV.

The rearrangement uses TRBV28 and TRBJ2-1, with TRBD2 matching 9 bases. Germline trimming cut 5 bases from V and 1 base from J; bases unmatched to any gene: 6. The CDR3 contains 16 residues. Germline lookup yields CDR1 MDHEN and CDR2 SYDVKM. This CDR3 is CASSGFAGGSYNEQFF. The CDR3 nucleotides are TGTGCCAGCAGTGGCTTTGCGGGAGGGTCCTACAATGAGCAGTTCTTC.

This chain uses TRBV5-1 with TRBJ1-5; D gene uncertain. This CDR3 region has 14 residues. Per germline, CDR1 SGHRS and CDR2 YFSETQ. The V end was cut by 0 bases, the J end by 6 bases, with 10 bases between. The CDR3 region is CASSLGGAGQPQHF. The CDR3 DNA sequence: TGCGCCAGCAGCTTGGGGGGTGCGGGTCAGCCCCAGCATTTT. The complete variable domain, with remaining parts taken from reference TRBV5-1 and TRBJ1-5, reads KAGVTQTPRYLIKTRGQQVTLSCSPISGHRSVSWYQQTPGQGLQFLFEYFSETQRNKGNFPGRFSGRQFSNSRSEMNVSTLELGDSALYLCASSLGGAGQPQHFGDGTRLSIL.

The CDR3: CASSWDPDYGYTF. As DNA, the CDR3 is TGTGCCAGCAGCTGGGACCCCGACTATGGCTACACCTTC. J is TRBJ1-2 and V is TRBV5-5; possibly TRBD1 for D (5 bases). V lost 3 bases and J 3 bases, leaving 9 bases between the germline ends. Germline CDR1 reads SGHKS; CDR2 reads YYEKEE (reference sequence). The CDR3 runs 13 residues.

This clonotype was seen at least ten times. The V call is TRBV28, the J call TRBJ2-6; TRBD1 agrees at 7 bases. This CDR3 has 16 amino acids. J gave up 2 bases and V 6 bases, and 7 bases lay outside the gene matches. Germline V gene lookup returns CDR1 MDHEN and CDR2 SYDVKM. CDR3 in DNA: TGTGCCAGCAGCCTCTTCCAGGGGGCTGGGGCCAACGTCCTGACTTTC. Its protein is CASSLFQGAGANVLTF.

The J gene is TRBJ2-7, the V gene TRBV12-3 or TRBV12-4; 12 nucleotides line up with TRBD2. The DNA end favors TRBJ2-5, so the J call may be wrong. The CDR3 is 17 amino acids. CDR3 sequence reads: CASSLRASGRAKETQYF. The DNA of the CDR3 is TGTGCCAGCAGTTTACGAGCTAGCGGGAGGGCCAAAGAGACCCAGTACTTC.

The chain uses TRBV7-2 and TRBJ1-4; 8 bases match TRBD1. Losses at the gene ends were 5 bases for V and 4 bases for J; bases not matched to a gene: 3. Germline values: CDR1 SGHTA, CDR2 FQGNSA. The CDR3 has 14 amino acids. This CDR3 reads CASSPDRGNEKLFF. CDR3 DNA sequence: TGTGCCAGCAGCCCCGACAGGGGTAATGAAAAACTGTTTTTT.

This clonotype was seen a few times. The CDR3 coding sequence is TGTGCCAGCAGTTACTCGAAACTACGTGAAGAGCAGTACTTC. Translated, it gives CASSYSKLREEQYF. This chain uses TRBV6-2 or TRBV6-3 with TRBJ2-7, with D unresolved. CDR3 length: 14 amino acids. Germline V CDR1 and CDR2: MNHEY, SVGEGT. V gave up 0 bases and J gave up 7 bases, with 13 bases separating them.

This chain joins TRBV9 and TRBJ2-1; 10 bases are shared with TRBD2. The CDR3 contains 17 residues. CDR1 and CDR2 (germline): SGDLS, YYNGEE. After removal of 2 bases from V and 1 base from J, the junction contained 6 bases not matched to a gene. The CDR3 region is CASSVELAGISYNEQFF. For the CDR3, the DNA is TGTGCCAGCAGCGTCGAACTAGCGGGGATATCCTACAATGAGCAGTTCTTC. The whole variable domain, remainder taken from reference TRBV9 and TRBJ2-1, is DSGVTQTPKHLITATGQRVTLRCSPRSGDLSVYWYQQSLDQGLQFLIQYYNGEERAKGNILERFSAQQFPDLHSELNLSSLELGDSALYFCASSVELAGISYNEQFFGPGTRLTVL.

A remark on this clonotype: Its ends do not fully match the called genes, so a read error is possible. The V gene is TRBV29-1, the J gene TRBJ1-2; 8 nucleotides agree with TRBD1. This CDR3 contains 15 residues. Germline V gives CDR1 SQVTM, CDR2 ANQGSEA. This CDR3 is CSVPTGQASNYGHTF. CDR3 bases: TGCAGCGTTCCCACGGGACAGGCCTCTAACTATGGCCACACCTTC. Supplemented by reference TRBV29-1 and TRBJ1-2, the full variable domain reads SAVISQKPSRDICQRGTSLTIQCQVDSQVTMMFWYRQQPGQSLTLIATANQGSEATYESGFVIDKFPISRPNLTFSTLTVSNMSPEDSSIYLCSVPTGQASNYGHTFGSGTRLTVV.

This clonotype was counted a single time. J is TRBJ2-7 and V is TRBV19; either TRBD1 or TRBD2 may fit D (5 bases each). The CDR3 length is 14 residues. CDR1 LNHDA and CDR2 SQIVND come from the germline V gene (reference sequence). Trimming pared 4 bases from V and 2 bases from J, leaving 12 bases between. CDR3 loop: CASSRGDGPYEQYF. The CDR3 DNA sequence: TGTGCCAGTAGTAGAGGGGACGGACCCTACGAGCAGTACTTC.

The chain recombines TRBV20-1 with TRBJ2-1; D perhaps matches TRBD1 (6 bases). The tail of the sequence fits TRBJ2-7 better, so the J call may be wrong. The CDR3 spans 12 residues. Germline V gives CDR1 DFQATT, CDR2 SNEGSKA (reference sequence). The CDR3 loop reads CSARGSNRVQYF. For the CDR3, the DNA is TGCAGTGCTAGAGGTTCCAACAGGGTGCAGTACTTC.

This chain links TRBV10-3 with TRBJ1-5; D is undetermined. The CDR3 is made up of 12 amino acids. Germline values: CDR1 ENHRY, CDR2 SYGVKD. V shed 0 bases and J shed 9 bases, with 6 bases lying between them. The chain's CDR3 is CAISESNVPQHF. In nucleotides, the CDR3 is TGTGCCATCAGTGAGTCGAACGTGCCCCAGCATTTT.

The rearrangement uses TRBV6-2 or TRBV6-3 and TRBJ2-7, with 10 bases that match TRBD2. After removal of 7 bases from V and 7 bases from J, the junction contained 10 bases not matched to a gene. Looked up from germline, CDR1 is MNHEY and CDR2 is SVGEGT. CDR3 length: 14 amino acids. CDR3 protein: CASTQVAGGNEQYF. In DNA form, the CDR3 reads TGTGCCAGCACCCAGGTAGCGGGAGGTAATGAGCAGTACTTC.

The chain links TRBV11-2 to TRBJ2-7; D is uncertain. Near its end, the DNA agrees better with TRBJ2-5, so the J call may be wrong. Looked up from germline, CDR1 is SGHAT and CDR2 is FQNNGV. This CDR3 comprises 14 residues. The CDR3 bases are TGTGCCAGCAGCTCCCGGGCCTCCGGTGAGACCCAGTACTTC. Protein: CASSSRASGETQYF.

The chain employs TRBV5-1 and TRBJ2-3; the D is unclear. The CDR3 is made up of 14 amino acids. Trimming took 2 bases from V and 5 from J, leaving 12 bases between them. Germline CDR1 SGHRS, CDR2 YFSETQ. In DNA, the CDR3 is TGCGCCAGCAGCTTAAGGGCTACGGGAGATACGCAGTATTTT. Its protein product is CASSLRATGDTQYF.

The table lists this clonotype with a few counts. The chain links TRBV12-3 or TRBV12-4 to TRBJ1-5; TRBD1 matches at 8 bases. Trimming removed 8 bases from V and 3 bases from J; junction bases left unmatched: 9. The CDR3 has 15 residues. CDR3 amino acids: CASLPRGPLNQPQHF. Written as DNA, the CDR3 is TGTGCCAGCCTCCCCAGGGGGCCCCTCAATCAGCCCCAGCATTTT.

V gene TRBV4-1 combines with J gene TRBJ2-5; 10 positions match TRBD2. The V gene's germline CDR1 is MGHRA and CDR2 YSYEKL. CDR3 size: 16 residues. With V trimmed by 4 bases and J by 2 bases, 7 bases remained unmatched. The CDR3 sequence: CASSPRVAGGQETQYF. The CDR3 DNA is TGCGCCAGCAGCCCCCGGGTAGCGGGGGGACAAGAGACCCAGTACTTC.

Note on this clonotype: A much more abundant neighbour one base away suggests this may be a read error. The V and J genes are TRBV12-3 or TRBV12-4 and TRBJ2-1; 7 bases align to TRBD2. CDR3 length: 16 residues. The CDR3 DNA follows: TGTGCCAGCAGTTCCCCGGGAGGTCGCCCGGTCAATGAGCAGGTCTTC. Its translation: CASSSPGGRPVNEQVF.

The gene calls are TRBV20-1 and TRBJ2-1, with D possibly matching TRBD2 (6 bases). The V and J ends lost 6 bases and 7 bases respectively, with 16 bases between them. This CDR3 is 13 amino acids long. CDR1 is DFQATT, CDR2 SNEGSKA, per germline (reference sequence). CDR3 residues: CSAWCSGNNEQFF. The CDR3 region has the DNA TGCAGTGCGTGGTGTAGCGGCAATAATGAGCAGTTCTTC.

The CDR3 loop is CASSEGAGGTDTQYF. CDR3 sequence (DNA): TGTGCCAGCAGTGAAGGGGCAGGAGGCACAGATACGCAGTATTTT. The gene calls are TRBV2 and TRBJ2-3, with D unclear. The CDR3 is made up of 15 amino acids. CDR1 is SNHLY, CDR2 FYNNEI, per germline. Deletions cut 1 base from V and 1 base from J, with 9 bases between.

The rearrangement uses TRBV12-3 or TRBV12-4 and TRBJ2-5; 8 bases are shared with TRBD2. With 7 bases clipped from V and 7 bases from J, the junction kept 17 bases outside the gene matches. CDR3 size: 16 residues. The CDR3 sequence is CASTAPSGRGGGTQYF. For the CDR3, the DNA is TGTGCCAGCACAGCCCCAAGCGGGAGAGGGGGAGGGACCCAGTACTTC.

This chain joins TRBV11-2 and TRBJ2-3; D not certain. Germline-derived CDR1 and CDR2 are SGHAT and FQNNGV. The CDR3 extends over 12 amino acids. Trimming shortened V by 5 bases and J by 4 bases, and 7 bases separated the two germline ends. In DNA, the CDR3 is TGTGCCAGCAGCCCCCGGGCAGATACGCAGTATTTT. Translation gives CASSPRADTQYF.